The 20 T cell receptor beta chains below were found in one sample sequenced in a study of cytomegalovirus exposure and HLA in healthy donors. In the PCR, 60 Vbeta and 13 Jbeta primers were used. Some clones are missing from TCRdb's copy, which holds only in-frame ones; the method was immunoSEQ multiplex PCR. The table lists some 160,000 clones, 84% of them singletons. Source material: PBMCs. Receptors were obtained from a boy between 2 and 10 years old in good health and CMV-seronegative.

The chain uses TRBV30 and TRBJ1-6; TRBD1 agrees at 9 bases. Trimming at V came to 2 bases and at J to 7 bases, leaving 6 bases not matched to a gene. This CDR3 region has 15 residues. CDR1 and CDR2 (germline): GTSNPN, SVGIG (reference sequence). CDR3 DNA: TGTGCCTGGAGTTACAGCGGACAGGGGAATTCACCCCTCCACTTT. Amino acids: CAWSYSGQGNSPLHF.

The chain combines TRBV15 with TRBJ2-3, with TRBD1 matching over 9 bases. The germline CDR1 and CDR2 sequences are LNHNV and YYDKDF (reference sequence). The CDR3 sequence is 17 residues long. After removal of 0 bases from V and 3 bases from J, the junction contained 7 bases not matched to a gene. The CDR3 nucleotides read TGTGCCACCAGCAGAGAAGCAACAGGGGGCAGTACAGATACGCAGTATTTT. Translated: CATSREATGGSTDTQYF.

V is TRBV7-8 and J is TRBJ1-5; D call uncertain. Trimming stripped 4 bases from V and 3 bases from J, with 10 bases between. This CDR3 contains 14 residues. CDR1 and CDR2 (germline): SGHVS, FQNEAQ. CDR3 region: CASSSGGPNQPQHF. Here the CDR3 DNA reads TGTGCCAGCAGCTCGGGAGGCCCCAATCAGCCCCAGCATTTT.

CDR3 protein: CASFGTGVSPLHF. The CDR3 DNA is TGCGCCAGTTTCGGGACAGGGGTTTCACCCCTCCACTTT. The chain employs TRBV10-2 and TRBJ1-6, with TRBD1 identical over 10 bases. The CDR3 has 13 amino acids. Looked up from germline, CDR1 is WSHSY and CDR2 is SAAADI. The junction had 5 bases not matched to a gene; V was cut back by 9 bases and J by 9 bases.

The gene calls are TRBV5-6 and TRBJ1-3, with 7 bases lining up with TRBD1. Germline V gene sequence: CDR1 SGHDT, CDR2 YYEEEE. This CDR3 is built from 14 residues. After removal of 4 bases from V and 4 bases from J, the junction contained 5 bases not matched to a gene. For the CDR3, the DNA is TGTGCCAGCAGCCTTAGACAGGGCGGAAACACCATATATTTT. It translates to CASSLRQGGNTIYF. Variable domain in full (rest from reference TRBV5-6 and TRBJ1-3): DAGVTQSPTHLIKTRGQQVTLRCSPKSGHDTVSWYQQALGQGPQFIFQYYEEEERQRGNFPDRFSGHQFPNYSSELNVNALLLGDSALYLCASSLRQGGNTIYFGEGSWLTVV.

CDR3 coding DNA: TGTGCCAGCAGTGACAGTCTGAACACTGAAGCTTTCTTT. It translates to CASSDSLNTEAFF. This chain uses TRBV6-1 with TRBJ1-1, with no clear D. Trimming took off 3 bases at V and 0 bases at J, with 5 bases between the two ends. Germline V CDR1 and CDR2: MNHNS, SASEGT. The CDR3 is 13 residues long.

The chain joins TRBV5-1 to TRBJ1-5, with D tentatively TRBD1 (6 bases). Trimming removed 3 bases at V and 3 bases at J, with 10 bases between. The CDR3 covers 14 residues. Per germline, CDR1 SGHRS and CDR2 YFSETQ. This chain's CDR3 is CASSSGQPNQPQHF. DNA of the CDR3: TGCGCCAGCAGCTCCGGACAGCCCAATCAGCCCCAGCATTTT.

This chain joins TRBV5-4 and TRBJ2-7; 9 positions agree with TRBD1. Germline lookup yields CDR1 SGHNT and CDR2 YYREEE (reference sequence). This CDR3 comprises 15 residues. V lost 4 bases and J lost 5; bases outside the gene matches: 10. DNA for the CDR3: TGTGCCAGCAGCCCAACCGGGACAGGGTTCGACGAGCAGTACTTC. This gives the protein CASSPTGTGFDEQYF. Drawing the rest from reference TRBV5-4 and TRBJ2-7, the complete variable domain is ETGVTQSPTHLIKTRGQQVTLRCSSQSGHNTVSWYQQALGQGPQFIFQYYREEENGRGNFPPRFSGLQFPNYSSELNVNALELDDSALYLCASSPTGTGFDEQYFGPGTRLTVT.

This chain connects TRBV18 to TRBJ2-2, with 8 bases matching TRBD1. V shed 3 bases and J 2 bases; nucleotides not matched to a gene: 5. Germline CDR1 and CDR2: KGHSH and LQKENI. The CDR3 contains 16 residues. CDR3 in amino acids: CASSPAGGYNTGELFF. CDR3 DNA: TGTGCCAGCTCACCGGCAGGGGGCTATAACACCGGGGAGCTGTTTTTT.

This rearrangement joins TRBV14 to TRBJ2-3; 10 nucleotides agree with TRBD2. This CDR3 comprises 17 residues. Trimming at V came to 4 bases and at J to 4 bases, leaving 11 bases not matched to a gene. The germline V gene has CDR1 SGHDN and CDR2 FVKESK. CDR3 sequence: CASSPFRSSGGSDTQYF. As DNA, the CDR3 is TGTGCCAGCAGCCCTTTCAGAAGTAGCGGGGGGTCAGATACGCAGTATTTT. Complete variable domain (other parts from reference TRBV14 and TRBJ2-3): EAGVTQFPSHSVIEKGQTVTLRCDPISGHDNLYWYRRVMGKEIKFLLHFVKESKQDESGMPNNRFLAERTGGTYSTLKVQPAELEDSGVYFCASSPFRSSGGSDTQYFGPGTRLTVL.

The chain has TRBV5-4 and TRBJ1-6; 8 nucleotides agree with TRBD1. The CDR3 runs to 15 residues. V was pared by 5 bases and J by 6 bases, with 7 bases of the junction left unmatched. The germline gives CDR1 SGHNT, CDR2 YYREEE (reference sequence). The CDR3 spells CASREAGGVNSPLHF. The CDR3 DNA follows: TGTGCCAGCAGGGAGGCAGGGGGCGTTAATTCACCCCTCCACTTT.

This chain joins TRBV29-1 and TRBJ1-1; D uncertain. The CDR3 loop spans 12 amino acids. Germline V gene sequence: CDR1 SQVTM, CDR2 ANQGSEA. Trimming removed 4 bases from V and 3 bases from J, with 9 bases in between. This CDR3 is CSVVQRYTEAFF. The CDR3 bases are TGCAGCGTTGTGCAGCGATACACTGAAGCTTTCTTT.

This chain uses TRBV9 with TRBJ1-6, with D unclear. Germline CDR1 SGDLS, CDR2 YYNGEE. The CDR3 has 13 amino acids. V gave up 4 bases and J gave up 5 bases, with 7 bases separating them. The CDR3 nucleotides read TGTGCCAGCAGCCCACGGGATAATTCACCCCTCCACTTT. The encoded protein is CASSPRDNSPLHF.

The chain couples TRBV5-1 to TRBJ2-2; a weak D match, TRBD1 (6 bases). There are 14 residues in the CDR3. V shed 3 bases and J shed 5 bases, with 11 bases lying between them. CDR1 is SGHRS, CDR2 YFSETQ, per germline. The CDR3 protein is CASSSDSLTGELFF. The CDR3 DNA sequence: TGCGCCAGCAGCTCGGACAGTTTAACCGGGGAGCTGTTTTTT.

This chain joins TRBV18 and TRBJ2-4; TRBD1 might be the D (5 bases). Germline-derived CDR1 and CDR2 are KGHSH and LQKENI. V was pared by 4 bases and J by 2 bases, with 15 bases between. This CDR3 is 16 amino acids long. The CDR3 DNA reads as TGTGCCAGCTCACGACTCAGGGTAATGACCAAAAACATTCAGTACTTC. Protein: CASSRLRVMTKNIQYF.

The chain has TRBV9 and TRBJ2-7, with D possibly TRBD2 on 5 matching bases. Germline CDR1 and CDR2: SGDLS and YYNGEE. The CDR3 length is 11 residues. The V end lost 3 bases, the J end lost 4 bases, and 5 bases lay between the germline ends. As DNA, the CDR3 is TGTGCCAGCAGCGCGGGATACGAGCAGTACTTC. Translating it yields CASSAGYEQYF.

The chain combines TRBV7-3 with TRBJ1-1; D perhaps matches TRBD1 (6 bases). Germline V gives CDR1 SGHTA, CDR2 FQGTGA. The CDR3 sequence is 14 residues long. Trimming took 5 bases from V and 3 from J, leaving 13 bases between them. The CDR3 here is CASSPAPGDTEAFF. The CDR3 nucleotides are TGTGCCAGCAGCCCGGCGCCAGGGGACACTGAAGCTTTCTTT.

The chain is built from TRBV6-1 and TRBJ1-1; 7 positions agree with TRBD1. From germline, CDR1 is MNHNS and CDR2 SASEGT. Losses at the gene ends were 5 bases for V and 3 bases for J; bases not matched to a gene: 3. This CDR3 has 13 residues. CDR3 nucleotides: TGTGCCAGCAGTCAACAGGGGTACACTGAAGCTTTCTTT. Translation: CASSQQGYTEAFF.

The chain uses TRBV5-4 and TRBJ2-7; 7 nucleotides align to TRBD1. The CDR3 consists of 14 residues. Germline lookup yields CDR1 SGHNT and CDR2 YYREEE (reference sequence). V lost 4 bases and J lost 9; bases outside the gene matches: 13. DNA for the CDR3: TGTGCCAGCAGCAAGGCAGGGGACAGCGTGCGGCAGTACTTC. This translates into CASSKAGDSVRQYF.

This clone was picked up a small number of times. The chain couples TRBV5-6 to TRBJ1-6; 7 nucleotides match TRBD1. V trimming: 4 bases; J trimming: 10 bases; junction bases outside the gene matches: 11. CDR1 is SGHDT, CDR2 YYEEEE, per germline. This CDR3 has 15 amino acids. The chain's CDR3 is CASSDWGQSGSPLHF. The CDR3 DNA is TGTGCCAGCAGCGACTGGGGACAGTCAGGCTCACCCCTCCACTTT. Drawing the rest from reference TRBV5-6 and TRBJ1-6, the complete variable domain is DAGVTQSPTHLIKTRGQQVTLRCSPKSGHDTVSWYQQALGQGPQFIFQYYEEEERQRGNFPDRFSGHQFPNYSSELNVNALLLGDSALYLCASSDWGQSGSPLHFGNGTRLTVT.